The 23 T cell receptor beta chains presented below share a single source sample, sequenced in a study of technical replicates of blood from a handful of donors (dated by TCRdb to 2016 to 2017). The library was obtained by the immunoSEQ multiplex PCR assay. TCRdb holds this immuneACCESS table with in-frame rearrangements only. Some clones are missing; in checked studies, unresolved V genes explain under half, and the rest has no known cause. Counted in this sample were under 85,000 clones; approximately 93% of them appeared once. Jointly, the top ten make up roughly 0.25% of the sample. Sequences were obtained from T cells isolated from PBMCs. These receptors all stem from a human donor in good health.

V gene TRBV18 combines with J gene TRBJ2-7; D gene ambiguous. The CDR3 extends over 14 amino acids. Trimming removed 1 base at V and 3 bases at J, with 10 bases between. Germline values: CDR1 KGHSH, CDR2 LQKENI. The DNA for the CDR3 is TGTGCCAGCTCACCACGAGAGGCTGGCTACGAGCAGTACTTC. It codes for CASSPREAGYEQYF.

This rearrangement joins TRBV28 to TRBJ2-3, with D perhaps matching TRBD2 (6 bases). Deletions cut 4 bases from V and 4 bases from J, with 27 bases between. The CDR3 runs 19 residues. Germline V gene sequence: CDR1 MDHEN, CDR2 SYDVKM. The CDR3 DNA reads TGTGCCAGCAGTTCACTGGGAATTCGGAGGGAGATTCTTTCAGATACGCAGTATTTT. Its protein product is CASSSLGIRREILSDTQYF.

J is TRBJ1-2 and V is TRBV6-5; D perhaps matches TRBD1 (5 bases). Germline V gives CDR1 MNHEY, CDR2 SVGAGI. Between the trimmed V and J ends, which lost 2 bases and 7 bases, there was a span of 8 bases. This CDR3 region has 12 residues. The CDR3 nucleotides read TGTGCCAGCAGTTACGGGCAGGGTGGCTACACCTTC. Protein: CASSYGQGGYTF.

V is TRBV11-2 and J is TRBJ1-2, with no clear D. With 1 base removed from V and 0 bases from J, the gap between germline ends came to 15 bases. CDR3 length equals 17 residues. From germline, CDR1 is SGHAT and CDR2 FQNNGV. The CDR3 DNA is TGTGCCAGCAGCTTAGCCGTGCGTGCGCTAGCTAACTATGGCTACACCTTC. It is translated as CASSLAVRALANYGYTF.

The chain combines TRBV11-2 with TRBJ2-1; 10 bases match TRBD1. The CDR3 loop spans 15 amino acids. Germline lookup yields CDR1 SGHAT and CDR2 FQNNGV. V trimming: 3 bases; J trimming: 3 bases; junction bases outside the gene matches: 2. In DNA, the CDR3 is TGTGCCAGCAGCTTTCGGACAGGGGGCTACAATGAGCAGTTCTTC. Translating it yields CASSFRTGGYNEQFF.

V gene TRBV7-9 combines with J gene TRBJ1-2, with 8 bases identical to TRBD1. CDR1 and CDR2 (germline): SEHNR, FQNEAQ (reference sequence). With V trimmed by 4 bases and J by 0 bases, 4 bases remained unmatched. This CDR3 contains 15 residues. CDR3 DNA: TGTGCCAGCAGCTATGGACAGGGATCTAACTATGGCTACACCTTC. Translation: CASSYGQGSNYGYTF.

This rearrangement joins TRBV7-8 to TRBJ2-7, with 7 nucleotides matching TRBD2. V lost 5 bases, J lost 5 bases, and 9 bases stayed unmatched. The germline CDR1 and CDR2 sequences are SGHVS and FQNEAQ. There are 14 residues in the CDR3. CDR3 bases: TGTGCCAGCAGCCTAGGGAGGGACGCCGACGAGCAGTACTTC. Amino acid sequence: CASSLGRDADEQYF.

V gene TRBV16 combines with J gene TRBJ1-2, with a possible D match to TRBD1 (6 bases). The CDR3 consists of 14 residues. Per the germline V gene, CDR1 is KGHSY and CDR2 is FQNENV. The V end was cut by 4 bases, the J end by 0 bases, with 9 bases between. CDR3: CASSPQGTNYGYTF. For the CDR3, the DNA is TGTGCCAGCAGCCCGCAGGGGACTAACTATGGCTACACCTTC.

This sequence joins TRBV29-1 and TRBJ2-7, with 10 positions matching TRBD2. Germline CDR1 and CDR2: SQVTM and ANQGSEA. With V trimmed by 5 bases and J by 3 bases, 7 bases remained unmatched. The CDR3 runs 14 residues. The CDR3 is CSVHGLAGDYEQYF. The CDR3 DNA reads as TGCAGCGTTCACGGGCTAGCGGGAGACTACGAGCAGTACTTC.

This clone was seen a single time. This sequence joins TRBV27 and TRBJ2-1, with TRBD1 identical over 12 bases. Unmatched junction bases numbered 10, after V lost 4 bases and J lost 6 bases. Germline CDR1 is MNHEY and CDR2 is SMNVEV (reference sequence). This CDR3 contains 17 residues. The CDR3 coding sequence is TGTGCCAGCAGTTGGGGACAGGGGGCGGGTGTGGCCAATGAGCAGTTCTTC. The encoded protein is CASSWGQGAGVANEQFF.

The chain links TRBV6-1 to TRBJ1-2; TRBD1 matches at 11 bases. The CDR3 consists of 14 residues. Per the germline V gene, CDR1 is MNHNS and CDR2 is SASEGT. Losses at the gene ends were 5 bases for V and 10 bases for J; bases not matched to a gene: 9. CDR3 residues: CASSQFRDRGDYTF. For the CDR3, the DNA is TGTGCCAGCAGTCAATTCCGGGACAGGGGGGACTACACCTTC.

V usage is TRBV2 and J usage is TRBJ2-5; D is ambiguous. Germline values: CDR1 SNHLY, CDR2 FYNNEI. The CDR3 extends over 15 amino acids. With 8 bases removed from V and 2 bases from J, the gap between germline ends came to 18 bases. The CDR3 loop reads CASVTSRHTQETQYF. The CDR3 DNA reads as TGTGCCAGCGTTACCTCGCGACATACTCAAGAGACCCAGTACTTC.

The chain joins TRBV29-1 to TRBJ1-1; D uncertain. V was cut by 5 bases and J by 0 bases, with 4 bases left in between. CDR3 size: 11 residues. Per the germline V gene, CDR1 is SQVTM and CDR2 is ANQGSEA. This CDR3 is CSVRVNTEAFF. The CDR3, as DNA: TGCAGCGTTAGAGTGAACACTGAAGCTTTCTTT.

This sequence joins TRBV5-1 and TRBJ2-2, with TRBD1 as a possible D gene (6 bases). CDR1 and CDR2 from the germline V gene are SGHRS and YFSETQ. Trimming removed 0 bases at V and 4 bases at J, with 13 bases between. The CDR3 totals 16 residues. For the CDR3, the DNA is TGCGCCAGCAGCTTGGTAGCAGGACAGACCACCGGGGAGCTGTTTTTT. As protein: CASSLVAGQTTGELFF.

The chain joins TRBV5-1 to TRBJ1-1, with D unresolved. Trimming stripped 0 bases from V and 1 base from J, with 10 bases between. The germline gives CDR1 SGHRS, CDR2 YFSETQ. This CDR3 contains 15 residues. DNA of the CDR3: TGCGCCAGCAGCTTGGTCCTTTTTTCGAACACTGAAGCTTTCTTT. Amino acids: CASSLVLFSNTEAFF. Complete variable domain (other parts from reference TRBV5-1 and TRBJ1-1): KAGVTQTPRYLIKTRGQQVTLSCSPISGHRSVSWYQQTPGQGLQFLFEYFSETQRNKGNFPGRFSGRQFSNSRSEMNVSTLELGDSALYLCASSLVLFSNTEAFFGQGTRLTVV.

This CDR3 reads CASSVDRGIGYGYTF. The CDR3 bases are TGTGCCAGCAGCGTCGACAGGGGAATCGGCTATGGCTACACCTTC. The gene calls are TRBV5-6 and TRBJ1-2, with 8 bases identical to TRBD1. The J segment lost 4 bases and the V segment lost 4 bases, leaving 9 bases of the junction unmatched. Germline V gives CDR1 SGHDT, CDR2 YYEEEE. This CDR3 is built from 15 residues.

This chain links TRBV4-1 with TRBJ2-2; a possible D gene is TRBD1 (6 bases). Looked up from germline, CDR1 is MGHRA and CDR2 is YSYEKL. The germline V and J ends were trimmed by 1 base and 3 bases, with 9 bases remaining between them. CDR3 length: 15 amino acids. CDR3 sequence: CASSQGGGYTGELFF. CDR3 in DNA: TGCGCCAGCAGCCAAGGAGGGGGATACACCGGGGAGCTGTTTTTT.

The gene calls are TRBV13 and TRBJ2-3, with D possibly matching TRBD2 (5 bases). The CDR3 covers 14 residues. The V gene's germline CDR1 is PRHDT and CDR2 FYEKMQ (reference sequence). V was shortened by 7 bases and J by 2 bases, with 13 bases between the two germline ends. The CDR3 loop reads CASKEVFATDTQYF. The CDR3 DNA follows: TGTGCCAGCAAGGAGGTTTTTGCCACAGATACGCAGTATTTT.

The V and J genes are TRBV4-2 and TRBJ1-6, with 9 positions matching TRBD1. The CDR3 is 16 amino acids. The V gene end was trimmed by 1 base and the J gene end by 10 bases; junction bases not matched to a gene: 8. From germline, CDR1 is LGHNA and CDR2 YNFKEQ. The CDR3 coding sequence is TGTGCCAGCAGCCAAGGGTCCGGGACAGGGCCCTCACCCCTCCACTTT. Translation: CASSQGSGTGPSPLHF.

The CDR3 protein is CASSQDGVQDRDTQYF. CDR3 nucleotide sequence: TGTGCCAGCAGCCAAGATGGGGTACAGGACCGAGATACGCAGTATTTT. V and J are TRBV4-2 and TRBJ2-3, with D possibly TRBD1 on 5 matching bases. Germline V CDR1 and CDR2: LGHNA, YNFKEQ. The CDR3 totals 16 residues. Between the trimmed V and J ends, which lost 0 bases and 5 bases, there was a span of 15 bases.

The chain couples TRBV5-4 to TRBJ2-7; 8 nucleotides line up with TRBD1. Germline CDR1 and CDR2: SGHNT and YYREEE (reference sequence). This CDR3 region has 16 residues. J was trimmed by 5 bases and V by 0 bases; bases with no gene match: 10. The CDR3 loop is CASSLAVAGGFNEQYF. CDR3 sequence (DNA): TGTGCCAGCAGCTTGGCCGTGGCAGGGGGCTTTAACGAGCAGTACTTC.

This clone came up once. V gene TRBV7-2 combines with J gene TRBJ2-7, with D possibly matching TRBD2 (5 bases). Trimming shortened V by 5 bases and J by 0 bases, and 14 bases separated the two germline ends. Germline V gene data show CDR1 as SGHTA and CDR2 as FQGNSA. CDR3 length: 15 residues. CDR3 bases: TGTGCCAGCAGCAGGACTGTTTCATTCTCCTACGAGCAGTACTTC. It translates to CASSRTVSFSYEQYF.

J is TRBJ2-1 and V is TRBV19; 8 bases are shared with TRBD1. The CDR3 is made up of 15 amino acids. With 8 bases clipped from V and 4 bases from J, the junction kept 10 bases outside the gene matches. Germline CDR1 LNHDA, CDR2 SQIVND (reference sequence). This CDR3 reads CASSAPGQEYNEQFF. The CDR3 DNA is TGTGCCAGTTCTGCTCCGGGACAGGAATACAATGAGCAGTTCTTC.